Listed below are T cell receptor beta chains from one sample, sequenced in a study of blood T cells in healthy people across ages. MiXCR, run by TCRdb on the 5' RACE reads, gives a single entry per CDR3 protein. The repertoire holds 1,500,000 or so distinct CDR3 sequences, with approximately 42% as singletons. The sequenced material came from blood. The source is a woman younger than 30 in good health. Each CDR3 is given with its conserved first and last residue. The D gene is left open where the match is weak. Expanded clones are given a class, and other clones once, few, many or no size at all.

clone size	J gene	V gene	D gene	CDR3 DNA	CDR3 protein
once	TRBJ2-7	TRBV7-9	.	TGTGCCAGCAGCTTATGGATCGTCTCAGGGAACTACGAGCAGTACTTC	CASSLWIVSGNYEQYF
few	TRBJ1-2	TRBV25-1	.	TGTGCCAGCAGTGATTTATCCCGGGGGTCCTATGGCTACACCTTC	CASSDLSRGSYGYTF
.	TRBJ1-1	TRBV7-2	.	TGTGCCAGCAGCGCAGTCAGGTGGACTGAAGCTTTCTTT	CASSAVRWTEAFF
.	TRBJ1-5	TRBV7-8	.	TGTGCCAGCACCAAAGGGCGGGGTTCGCGTCAGCCCCAGCATTTT	CASTKGRGSRQPQHF
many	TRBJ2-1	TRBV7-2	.	TGTGCCAGCAGCTTATTCCACAATGAGCAGTTCTTC	CASSLFHNEQFF
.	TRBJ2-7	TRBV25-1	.	TGTGCCAGCAGTCACAATACGGGGGTTCACGAGCAGTACTTC	CASSHNTGVHEQYF
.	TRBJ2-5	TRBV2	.	TGTGCCAGCAGTGAACTGCAGGGTCCCAATGAGCAGTACTTC	CASSELQGPNEQYF
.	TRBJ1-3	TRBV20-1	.	TGCAGTGCTGCCCGTGTCACCTCGGGGGGAAACACCATATATTTT	CSAARVTSGGNTIYF
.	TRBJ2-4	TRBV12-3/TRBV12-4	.	TGTGCCAGCAGTTTCACCGGGGAAACTGAGCAGTACTTC	CASSFTGETEQYF
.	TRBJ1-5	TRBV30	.	TGTGCCTGGAGTGTAGGCGGCGGCAATCAGCCCCAGCATTTT	CAWSVGGGNQPQHF
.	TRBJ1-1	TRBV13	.	TGTGCCAGCAGCTTACGCCCTACAGGGTATAGCACTGAAGCTTTCTTT	CASSLRPTGYSTEAFF
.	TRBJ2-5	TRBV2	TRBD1	TGTGCCAGCAGGAAGATGGGACAGGGAGCCATTCTGTACTTC	CASRKMGQGAILYF
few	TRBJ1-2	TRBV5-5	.	TGTGCCAGCAGCGTGGGCGGGGATCATGGCTACACCTTC	CASSVGGDHGYTF
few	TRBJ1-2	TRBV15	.	TGTGCCACCAGCAGAGATACTGGCTATGGCTACACCTTC	CATSRDTGYGYTF
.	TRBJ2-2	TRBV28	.	TGTGCCAGCAGTAAAAACTGGGAGCTGTTTTTT	CASSKNWELFF
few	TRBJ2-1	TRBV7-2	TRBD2	TGTGCCAGCAGTCGTAGCGGGGGGCCCTACAATGAGCAGTTCTTC	CASSRSGGPYNEQFF
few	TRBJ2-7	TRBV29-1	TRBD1	TGCAGCGTTGCCTTGGACAGGGGGCGACCCATCTCCTACGAGCAGTACTTC	CSVALDRGRPISYEQYF
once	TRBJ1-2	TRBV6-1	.	TGTGCCAGCACTACAGGGCCTAACTATGGCTACACCTTC	CASTTGPNYGYTF
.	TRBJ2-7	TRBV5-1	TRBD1	TGCGCCAGCAGCGTGGACAGGGGGATGTCGGCCCAGTACTTC	CASSVDRGMSAQYF
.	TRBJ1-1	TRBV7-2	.	TGTGCCAGCAGCCGTTCCGGGACGAACACTGAAGCTTTCTTT	CASSRSGTNTEAFF
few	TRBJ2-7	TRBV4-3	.	TGCGCCAGCAGCCAAGATTTAGGGGGACCTTCCTACGAGCAGTACTTC	CASSQDLGGPSYEQYF
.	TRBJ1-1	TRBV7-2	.	TGTGCCAGCAGCAGGGGGGGAGATAACACTGAAGCTTTCTTT	CASSRGGDNTEAFF
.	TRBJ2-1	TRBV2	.	TGTGCCAGCAGTGGAGGATTAGTGGATGAGCAGTTCTTC	CASSGGLVDEQFF
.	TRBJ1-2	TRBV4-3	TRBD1	TGCGCCAGCAGCCACCCCGGGACAGGGGAAGGCTACACCTTC	CASSHPGTGEGYTF
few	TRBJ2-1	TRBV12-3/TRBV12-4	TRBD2	TGTGCCAGCAGTGTAGCGGGGGGTAACTATGAGCAGTTCTTC	CASSVAGGNYEQFF
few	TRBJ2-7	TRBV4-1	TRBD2	TGCGCCAGCAGCCAAGTTGACCTGGGACTAGCGGGTTACAATGAGCAGTACTTC	CASSQVDLGLAGYNEQYF
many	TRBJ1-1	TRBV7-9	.	TGTGCCAGCAGCCCGCAAGTTGGCACTGAAGCTTTCTTT	CASSPQVGTEAFF
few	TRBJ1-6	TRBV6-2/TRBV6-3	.	TGTGCCAGCAGCCTACCAGGACACCGAAACTCCTATAATTCACCCCTCCACTTT	CASSLPGHRNSYNSPLHF
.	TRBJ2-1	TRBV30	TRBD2	TGTGCCTGGAGTGTGACTAGCGGGAGGGATGAGCAGTTCTTC	CAWSVTSGRDEQFF
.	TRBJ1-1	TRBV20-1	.	TGCAGTGCTAGAGAAAGTGGAAATAGAGAGGCTTTCTTT	CSARESGNREAFF
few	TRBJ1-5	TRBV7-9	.	TGTGCCAGCAGCCACAGTCGGGGCCGAGGTTATTATAGCAATCAGCCCCAGCATTTT	CASSHSRGRGYYSNQPQHF
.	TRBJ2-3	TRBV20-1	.	TGCAGTGCCCCCCGACGGGCAGGCGCCACAGATACGCAGTATTTT	CSAPRRAGATDTQYF
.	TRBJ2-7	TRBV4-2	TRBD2	TGTGCCAGCAGCCAAGAACCTAGCGGGGTTCCTTTGTACTTC	CASSQEPSGVPLYF
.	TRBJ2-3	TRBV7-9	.	TGTGCCAGCAGCTTAGCGGGGGGGCCGCAGTATTTT	CASSLAGGPQYF
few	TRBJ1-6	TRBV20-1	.	TGCAGTGCCGGTCCCGCGGGTGGGGCCCCAGATAATTCACCCCTCCACTTT	CSAGPAGGAPDNSPLHF
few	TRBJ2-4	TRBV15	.	TGTGCCACCAGCAGGGAAGGCAGTGGAAACATTCAGTACTTC	CATSREGSGNIQYF
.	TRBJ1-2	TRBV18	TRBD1	TGTGCCAGCTCCCTCGGGACTCGGACAGGGTATGGCTACACCTTC	CASSLGTRTGYGYTF
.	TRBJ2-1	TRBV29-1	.	TGCAGCGTTGAGGTACGGACATACAATGAGCAGTTCTTC	CSVEVRTYNEQFF
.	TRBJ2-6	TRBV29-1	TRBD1	TGCAGCGTTGATTTCACAGGGGGCGCTGGGGCCAACGTCCTGACTTTC	CSVDFTGGAGANVLTF
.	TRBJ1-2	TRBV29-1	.	TGCAGCGTTGAAGGTCGGATCCGTGGCTACACCTTC	CSVEGRIRGYTF
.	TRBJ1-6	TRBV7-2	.	TGTGCCAGCAGCTTACAGCCTGAGAATTCACCCCTCCACTTT	CASSLQPENSPLHF
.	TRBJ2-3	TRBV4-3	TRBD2	TGCGCCAGCAGCCAAGAATTTGGGACTAGTGCAGATACGCAGTATTTT	CASSQEFGTSADTQYF